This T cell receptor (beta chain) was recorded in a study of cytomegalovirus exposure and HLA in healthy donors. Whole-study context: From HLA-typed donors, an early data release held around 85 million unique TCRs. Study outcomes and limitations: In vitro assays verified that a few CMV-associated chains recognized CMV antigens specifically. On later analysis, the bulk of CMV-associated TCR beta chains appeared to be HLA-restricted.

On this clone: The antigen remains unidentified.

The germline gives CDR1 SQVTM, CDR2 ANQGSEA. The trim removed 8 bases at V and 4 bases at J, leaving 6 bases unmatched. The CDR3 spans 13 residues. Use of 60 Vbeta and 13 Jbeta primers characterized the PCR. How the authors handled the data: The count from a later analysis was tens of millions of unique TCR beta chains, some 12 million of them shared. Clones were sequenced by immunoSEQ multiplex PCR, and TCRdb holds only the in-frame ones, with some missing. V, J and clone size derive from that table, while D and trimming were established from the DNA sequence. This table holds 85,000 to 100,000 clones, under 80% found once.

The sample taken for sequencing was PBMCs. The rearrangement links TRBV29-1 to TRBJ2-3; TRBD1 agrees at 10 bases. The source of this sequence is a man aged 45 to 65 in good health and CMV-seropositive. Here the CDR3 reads CSTMGTGADTQYF. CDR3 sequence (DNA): TGCAGCACCATGGGGACAGGGGCAGATACGCAGTATTTT.